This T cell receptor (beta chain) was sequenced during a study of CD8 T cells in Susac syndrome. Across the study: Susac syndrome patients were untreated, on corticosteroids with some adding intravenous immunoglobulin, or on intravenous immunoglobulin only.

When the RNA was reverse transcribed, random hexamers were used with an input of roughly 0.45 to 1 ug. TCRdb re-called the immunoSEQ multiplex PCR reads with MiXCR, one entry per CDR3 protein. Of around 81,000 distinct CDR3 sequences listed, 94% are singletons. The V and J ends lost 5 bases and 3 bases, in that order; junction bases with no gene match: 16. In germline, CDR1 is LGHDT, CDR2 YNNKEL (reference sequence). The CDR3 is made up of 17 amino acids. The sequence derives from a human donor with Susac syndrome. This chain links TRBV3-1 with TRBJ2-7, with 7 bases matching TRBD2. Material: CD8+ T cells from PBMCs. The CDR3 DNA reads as TGTGCCAGCAGCTCGGAGGGAGCGGGGCTTCCCCACTACGAGCAGTACTTC. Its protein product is CASSSEGAGLPHYEQYF.